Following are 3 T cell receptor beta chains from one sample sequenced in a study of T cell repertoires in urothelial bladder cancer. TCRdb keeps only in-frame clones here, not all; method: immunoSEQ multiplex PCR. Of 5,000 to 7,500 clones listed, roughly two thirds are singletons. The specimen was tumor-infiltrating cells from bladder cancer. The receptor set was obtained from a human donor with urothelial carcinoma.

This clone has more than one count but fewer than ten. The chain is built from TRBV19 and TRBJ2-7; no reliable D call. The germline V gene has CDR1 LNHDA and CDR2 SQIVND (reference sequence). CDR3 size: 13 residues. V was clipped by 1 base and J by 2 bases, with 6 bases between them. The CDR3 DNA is TGTGCCAGTAGTATAGGTGAAGCCTACGAGCAGTACTTC. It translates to CASSIGEAYEQYF.

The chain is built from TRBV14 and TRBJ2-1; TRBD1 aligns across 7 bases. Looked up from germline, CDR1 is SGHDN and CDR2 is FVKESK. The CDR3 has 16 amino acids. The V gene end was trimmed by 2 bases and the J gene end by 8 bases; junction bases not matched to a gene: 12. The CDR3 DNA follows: TGTGCCAGCAGCCAACATGGCAGGGGGAACGGCGATGAGCAGTTCTTC. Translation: CASSQHGRGNGDEQFF.

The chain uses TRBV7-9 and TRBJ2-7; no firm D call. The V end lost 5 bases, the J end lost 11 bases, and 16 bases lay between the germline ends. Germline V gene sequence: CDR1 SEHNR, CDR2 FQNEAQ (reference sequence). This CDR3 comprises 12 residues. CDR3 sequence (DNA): TGTGCCAGCAGCGACGGGCCGTTGGAAGAGTACTTC. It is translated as CASSDGPLEEYF.